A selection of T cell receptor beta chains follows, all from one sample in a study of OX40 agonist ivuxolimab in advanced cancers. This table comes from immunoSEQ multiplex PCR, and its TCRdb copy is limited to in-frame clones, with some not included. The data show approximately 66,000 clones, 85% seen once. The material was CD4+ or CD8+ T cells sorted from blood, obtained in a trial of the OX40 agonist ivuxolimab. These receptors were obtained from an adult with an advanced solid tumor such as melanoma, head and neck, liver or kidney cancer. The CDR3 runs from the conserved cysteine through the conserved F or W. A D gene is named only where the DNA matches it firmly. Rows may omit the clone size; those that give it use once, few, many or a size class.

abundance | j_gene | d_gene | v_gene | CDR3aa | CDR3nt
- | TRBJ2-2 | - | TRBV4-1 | CASSKPGQGLRLAVNTGELFF | TGCGCCAGCAGTAAACCGGGACAGGGGCTGCGACTAGCGGTGAACACCGGGGAGCTGTTTTTT
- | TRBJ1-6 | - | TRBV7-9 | CASSRRQGLDSPLHF | TGTGCCAGCAGCCGCAGGCAGGGTCTGGATTCACCCCTCCACTTT
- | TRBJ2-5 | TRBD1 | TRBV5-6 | CASSWGAGGGETQYF | TGTGCCAGCAGCTGGGGCGCAGGGGGCGGAGAGACCCAGTACTTC
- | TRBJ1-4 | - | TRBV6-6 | CASSTGFGDEKLFF | TGTGCCAGCAGTACAGGGTTCGGGGATGAAAAACTGTTTTTT
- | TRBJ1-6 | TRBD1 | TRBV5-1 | CASSLLGTGNSPLHF | TGCGCCAGCAGCTTGTTGGGGACAGGCAATTCACCCCTCCACTTT
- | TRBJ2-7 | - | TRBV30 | CAWSGSNEQYF | TGTGCCTGGAGTGGGAGTAACGAGCAGTACTTC
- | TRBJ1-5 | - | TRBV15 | CATSREGWFLNQPQHF | TGTGCCACCAGCAGAGAGGGATGGTTTTTGAATCAGCCCCAGCATTTT
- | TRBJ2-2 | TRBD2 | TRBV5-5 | CASSWASGSTGELFF | TGTGCCAGCAGTTGGGCTAGCGGGAGTACCGGGGAGCTGTTTTTT
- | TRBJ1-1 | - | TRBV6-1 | CASSEPGMNTEAFF | TGTGCCAGCAGTGAGCCGGGTATGAACACTGAAGCTTTCTTT
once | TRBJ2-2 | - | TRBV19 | CASSHRQGGATGELFF | TGTGCCAGTAGTCACCGACAGGGAGGTGCCACCGGGGAGCTGTTTTTT
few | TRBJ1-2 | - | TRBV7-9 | CASSLVQYGYTF | TGTGCCAGCAGCTTAGTACAGTATGGCTACACCTTC
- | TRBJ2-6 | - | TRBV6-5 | CASARGFTGANVLTF | TGTGCCAGCGCTCGAGGGTTCACTGGGGCCAACGTCCTGACTTTC
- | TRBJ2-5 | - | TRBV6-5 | CASSYSTGRETQYF | TGTGCCAGCAGTTACTCAACAGGGAGAGAGACCCAGTACTTC
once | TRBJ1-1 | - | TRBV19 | CATRDGREAFF | TGTGCCACACGGGACGGCAGAGAAGCTTTCTTT
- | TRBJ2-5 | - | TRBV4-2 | CASSLSEGTGETQYF | TGTGCCAGCAGCCTCTCGGAGGGGACTGGGGAGACCCAGTACTTC
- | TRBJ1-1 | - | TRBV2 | CAKRQEAFF | TGTGCCAAAAGACAGGAAGCTTTCTTT
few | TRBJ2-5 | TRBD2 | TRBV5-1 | CASSLGARDWRGEKETQYF | TGCGCCAGCAGCCTGGGGGCCCGTGACTGGCGGGGGGAAAAAGAGACCCAGTACTTC
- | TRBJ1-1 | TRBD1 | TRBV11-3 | CASSAGDSLNTEAFF | TGTGCCAGCAGCGCCGGGGACAGTTTGAACACTGAAGCTTTCTTT
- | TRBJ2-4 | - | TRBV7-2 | CASSVENQNIQYF | TGTGCCAGCAGCGTGGAAAACCAAAACATTCAGTACTTC
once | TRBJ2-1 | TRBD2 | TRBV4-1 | CASSQLIGGGFGTSGGVEQFF | TGCGCCAGCAGCCAACTTATCGGGGGAGGTTTCGGGACTAGCGGGGGAGTTGAGCAGTTCTTC
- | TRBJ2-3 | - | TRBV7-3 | CASSPTASTDTQYF | TGTGCCAGCAGCCCGACTGCTAGCACAGATACGCAGTATTTT
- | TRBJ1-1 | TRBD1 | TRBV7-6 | CASSLTRTGGNTEAFF | TGTGCCAGCAGCCTAACCCGGACAGGGGGGAACACTGAAGCTTTCTTT
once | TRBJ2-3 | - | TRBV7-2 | CASSFGGSTDTQYF | TGTGCCAGCAGCTTTGGCGGCAGCACAGATACGCAGTATTTT
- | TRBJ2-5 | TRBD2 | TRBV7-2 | CASSPEGRGGGTQYF | TGTGCCAGCAGCCCCGAGGGGCGGGGGGGAGGGACCCAGTACTTC
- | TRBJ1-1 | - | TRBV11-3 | CASSTNPAEAFF | TGTGCCAGCAGCACAAACCCGGCTGAAGCTTTCTTT
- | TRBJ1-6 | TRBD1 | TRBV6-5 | CASSYDRTGGNSPLHF | TGTGCCAGCAGTTACGACAGGACAGGGGGTAATTCACCCCTCCACTTT
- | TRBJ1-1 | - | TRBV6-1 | CASSEPGNTEAFF | TGTGCCAGCAGTGAACCGGGGAACACTGAAGCTTTCTTT
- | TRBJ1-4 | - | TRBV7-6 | CASSPVGGRVEKLFF | TGTGCCAGCAGCCCAGTCGGGGGGCGCGTTGAAAAACTGTTTTTT
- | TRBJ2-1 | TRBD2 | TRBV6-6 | CASSSLAGREQFF | TGTGCCAGCAGTTCACTAGCGGGCCGGGAGCAGTTCTTC
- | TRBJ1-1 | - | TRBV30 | CAFRRQVSEAFF | TGTGCCTTCCGAAGACAGGTCTCTGAAGCTTTCTTT
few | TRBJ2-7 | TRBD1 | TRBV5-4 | CASRLGTGGIYEQYF | TGTGCCAGCCGTCTCGGGACAGGGGGAATCTACGAGCAGTACTTC
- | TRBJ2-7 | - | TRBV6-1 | CASGGYEQYF | TGTGCCAGCGGGGGCTACGAGCAGTACTTC
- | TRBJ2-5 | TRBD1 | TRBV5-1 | CASSLGTAGGVPETQYF | TGCGCCAGCAGCTTGGGGACCGCAGGGGGCGTTCCAGAGACCCAGTACTTC
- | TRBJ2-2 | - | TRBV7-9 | CASSFPGVGELFF | TGTGCCAGCAGCTTCCCAGGGGTCGGGGAGCTGTTTTTT
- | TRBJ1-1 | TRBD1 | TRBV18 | CASSPGTVSNTEAFF | TGTGCCAGCTCTCCCGGGACAGTGTCGAACACTGAAGCTTTCTTT
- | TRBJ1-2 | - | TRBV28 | CASSFRQGYYGYTF | TGTGCCAGCAGTTTCCGGCAGGGGTACTATGGCTACACCTTC
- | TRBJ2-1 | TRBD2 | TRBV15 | CATSRDSSGANEQFF | TGTGCCACCAGCAGAGATTCTAGCGGGGCAAATGAGCAGTTCTTC
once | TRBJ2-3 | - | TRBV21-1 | CASSLYRGGSTDTQYF | TGTGCCAGCAGCCTTTATCGGGGAGGTAGCACAGATACGCAGTATTTT
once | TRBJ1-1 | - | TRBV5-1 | CASSLQGANTEAFF | TGCGCCAGCAGCTTACAGGGTGCCAACACTGAAGCTTTCTTT
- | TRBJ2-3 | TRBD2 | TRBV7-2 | CAIRWGSGKDTQYF | TGTGCCATCCGATGGGGCAGCGGGAAGGATACGCAGTATTTT
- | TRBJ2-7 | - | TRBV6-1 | CASTRTVLTYEQYF | TGTGCCAGCACCCGGACGGTGCTTACCTACGAGCAGTACTTC
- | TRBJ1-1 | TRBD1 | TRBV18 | CASSQLQGFDTEAFF | TGTGCCAGCTCCCAATTACAGGGGTTTGACACTGAAGCTTTCTTT
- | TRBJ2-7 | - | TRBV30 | CAWSVSGDEQYF | TGTGCCTGGAGTGTCTCCGGGGACGAGCAGTACTTC
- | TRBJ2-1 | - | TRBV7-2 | CASSTRQANEQFF | TGTGCCAGCAGCACCAGACAGGCCAATGAGCAGTTCTTC
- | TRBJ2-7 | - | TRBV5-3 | CASSLGYEQYF | TGTGCCAGCAGCTTGGGCTACGAGCAGTACTTC
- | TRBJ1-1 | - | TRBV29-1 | CSVKRAAEAFF | TGCAGCGTTAAGAGGGCGGCGGAAGCTTTCTTT
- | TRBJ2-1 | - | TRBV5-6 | CASSLGRDNEQFF | TGTGCCAGCAGCTTGGGGAGGGACAATGAGCAGTTCTTC
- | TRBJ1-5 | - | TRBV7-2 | CASSRGAANEPQHF | TGTGCCAGCAGCCGGGGGGCAGCCAACGAACCCCAGCATTTT
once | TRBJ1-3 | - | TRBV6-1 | CASSPPSGSGNTIYF | TGTGCCAGCAGTCCTCCGTCTGGGTCTGGAAACACCATATATTTT
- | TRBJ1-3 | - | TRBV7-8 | CASSLVGTIYF | TGTGCCAGCAGCTTAGTGGGCACCATATATTTT
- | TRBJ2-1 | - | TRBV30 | CAWSVSLNNNEQFF | TGTGCCTGGAGTGTAAGTCTAAATAACAATGAGCAGTTCTTC
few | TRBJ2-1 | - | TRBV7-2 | CASSPARTAYNEQFF | TGTGCCAGCAGCCCAGCCAGGACAGCCTACAATGAGCAGTTCTTC
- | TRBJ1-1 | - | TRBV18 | CASSPSEMNTEAFF | TGTGCCAGCTCACCCTCAGAAATGAACACTGAAGCTTTCTTT
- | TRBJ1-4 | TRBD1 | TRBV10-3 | CAIQAGSGGNEKLFF | TGTGCCATCCAGGCGGGGTCAGGGGGTAATGAAAAACTGTTTTTT
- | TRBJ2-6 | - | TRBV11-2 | CASSLSRGSGANVLTF | TGTGCCAGCAGCTTATCTCGGGGCTCTGGGGCCAACGTCCTGACTTTC
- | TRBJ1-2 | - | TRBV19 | CASSTNRVDHGYTF | TGTGCCAGTAGTACTAACAGGGTTGACCATGGCTACACCTTC
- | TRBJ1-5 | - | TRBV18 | CASSPSGQPQHF | TGTGCCAGCTCACCCTCAGGGCAGCCCCAGCATTTT
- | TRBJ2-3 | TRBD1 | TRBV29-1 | CSVAAGGEDTQYF | TGCAGCGTTGCAGCAGGGGGTGAGGATACGCAGTATTTT